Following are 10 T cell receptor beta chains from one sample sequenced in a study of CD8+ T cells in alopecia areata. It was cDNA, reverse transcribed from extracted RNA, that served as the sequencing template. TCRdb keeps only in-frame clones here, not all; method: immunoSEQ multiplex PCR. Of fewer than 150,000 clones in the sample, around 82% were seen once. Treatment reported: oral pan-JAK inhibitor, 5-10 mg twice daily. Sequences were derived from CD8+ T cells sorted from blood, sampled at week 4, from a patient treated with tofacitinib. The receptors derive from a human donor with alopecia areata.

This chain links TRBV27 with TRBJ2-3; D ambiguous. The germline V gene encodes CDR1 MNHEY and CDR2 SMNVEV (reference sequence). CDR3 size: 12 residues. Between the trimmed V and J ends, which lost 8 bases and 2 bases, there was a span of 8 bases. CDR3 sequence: CASGLITDTQYF. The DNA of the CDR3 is TGTGCCAGCGGGCTGATCACAGATACGCAGTATTTT.

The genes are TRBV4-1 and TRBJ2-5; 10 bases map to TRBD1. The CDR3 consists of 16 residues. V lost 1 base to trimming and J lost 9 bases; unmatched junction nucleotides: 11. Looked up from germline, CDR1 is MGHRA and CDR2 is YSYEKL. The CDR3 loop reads CASSQASRGTGDAQYF. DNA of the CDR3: TGCGCCAGCAGCCAAGCCTCTCGGGGGACAGGGGATGCCCAGTACTTC.

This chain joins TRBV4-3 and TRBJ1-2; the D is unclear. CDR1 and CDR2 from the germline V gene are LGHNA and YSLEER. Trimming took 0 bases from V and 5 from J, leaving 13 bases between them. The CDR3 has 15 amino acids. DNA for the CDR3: TGCGCCAGCAGCCAAGACCCGGGCGCTGCTTATGGCTACACCTTC. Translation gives CASSQDPGAAYGYTF.

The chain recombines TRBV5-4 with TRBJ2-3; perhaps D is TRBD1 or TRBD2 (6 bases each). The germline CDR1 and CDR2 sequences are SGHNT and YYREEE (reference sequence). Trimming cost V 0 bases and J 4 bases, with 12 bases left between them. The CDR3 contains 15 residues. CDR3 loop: CASSLVRGRADTQYF. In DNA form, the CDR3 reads TGTGCCAGCAGCTTGGTACGGGGGCGGGCAGATACGCAGTATTTT.

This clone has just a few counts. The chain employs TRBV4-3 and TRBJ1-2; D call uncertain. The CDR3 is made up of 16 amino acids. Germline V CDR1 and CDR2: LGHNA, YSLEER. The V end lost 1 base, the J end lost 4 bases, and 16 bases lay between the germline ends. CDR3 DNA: TGCGCCAGCAGCCAAGGAGGATTAGACGGCGGCTATGGCTACACCTTC. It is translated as CASSQGGLDGGYGYTF.

CDR3 sequence (DNA): TGCGCCAGCAGCCAGTATGTTGGGGGGACCACAGATACGCAGTATTTT. Its protein is CASSQYVGGTTDTQYF. V and J are TRBV4-1 and TRBJ2-3; a possible D gene is TRBD2 (6 bases). CDR3 length: 16 residues. Trimming left V 3 bases short and J 2 bases short, with 15 bases between. The germline V gene encodes CDR1 MGHRA and CDR2 YSYEKL.

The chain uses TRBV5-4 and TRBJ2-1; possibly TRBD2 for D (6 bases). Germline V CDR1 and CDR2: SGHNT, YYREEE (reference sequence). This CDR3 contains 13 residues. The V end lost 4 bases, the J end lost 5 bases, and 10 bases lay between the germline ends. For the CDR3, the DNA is TGTGCCAGCAGCCCCGGACTAAACAATGAGCAGTTCTTC. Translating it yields CASSPGLNNEQFF.

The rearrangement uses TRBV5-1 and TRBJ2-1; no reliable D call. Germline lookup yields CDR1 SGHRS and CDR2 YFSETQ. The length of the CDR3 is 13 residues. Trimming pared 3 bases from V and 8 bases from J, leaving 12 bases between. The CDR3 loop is CASSSRGQDEQFF. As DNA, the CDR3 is TGCGCCAGCAGCTCCCGAGGTCAGGATGAGCAGTTCTTC.

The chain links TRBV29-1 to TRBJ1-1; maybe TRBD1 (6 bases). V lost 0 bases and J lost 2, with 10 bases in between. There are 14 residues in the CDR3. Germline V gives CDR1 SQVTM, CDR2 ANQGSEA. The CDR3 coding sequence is TGCAGCGTTGAAGATCGGACAGCTAACACTGAAGCTTTCTTT. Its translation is CSVEDRTANTEAFF.

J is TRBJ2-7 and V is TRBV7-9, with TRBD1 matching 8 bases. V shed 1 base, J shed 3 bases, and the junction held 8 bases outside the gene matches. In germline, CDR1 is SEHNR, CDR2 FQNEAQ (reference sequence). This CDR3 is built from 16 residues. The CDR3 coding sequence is TGTGCCAGCAGCTTAGTGAAACACAGGGGGATCTACGAGCAGTACTTC. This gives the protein CASSLVKHRGIYEQYF.